The rows below give T cell receptor beta chains drawn from one sample of a study of low-dose radiotherapy and immunotherapy resistance in tumors. One entry per CDR3 protein results from TCRdb running MiXCR on the reads. The profile shows approximately 90,000 distinct CDR3 sequences, under 10% of them singletons. The sequences come from PBMCs, collected before treatment. These TCRs come from a male donor with prostate cancer. Both conserved end residues are part of each CDR3. Fields, in order: clone size, J gene, V gene, D gene, CDR3 DNA, CDR3 protein. A D gene is named only where the DNA matches it firmly. The listing skips clone size in some rows; elsewhere it reads once, few, many or a size class.

many | TRBJ2-7 | TRBV29-1 | NA | TGCAGCGTTCAGGCAGGGCCCTACGAGCAGTACTTC | CSVQAGPYEQYF
many | TRBJ1-3 | TRBV6-1 | NA | TGTGCCAGCAGTGAAGCCCACGGAGGGTCGAGTGGAAACACCATATATTTT | CASSEAHGGSSGNTIYF
many | TRBJ2-2 | TRBV2 | TRBD2 | TGTGCCAGCAGGGGACGGACTAGCGGGAACACCGGGGAGCTGTTTTTT | CASRGRTSGNTGELFF
many | TRBJ2-3 | TRBV20-1 | NA | TGCAGTGCTAGTCCCATCAACACAGATACGCAGTATTTT | CSASPINTDTQYF
many | TRBJ2-3 | TRBV7-2 | TRBD2 | TGTGCCAGCAGCTTAGGAGGACTAGCTGCCACAGATACGCAGTATTTT | CASSLGGLAATDTQYF
many | TRBJ2-2 | TRBV19 | NA | TGTGCCGCCCGGACTACCGAGACCGGGGAGCTGTTTTTT | CAARTTETGELFF
few | TRBJ1-5 | TRBV30 | NA | TGTGCCTGGAGTGTAAGTTCTGCAGGCGGTCAGCCCCAGCATTTT | CAWSVSSAGGQPQHF
NA | TRBJ2-5 | TRBV6-1 | NA | TGTGCCAGCAGTTATGGCCGAGAGACCCAGTACTTC | CASSYGRETQYF
many | TRBJ2-5 | TRBV7-3 | TRBD2 | TGTGCCAGCAGCTTAGGTCGAGGGAGGGGTGAGACCCAGTACTTC | CASSLGRGRGETQYF
many | TRBJ1-5 | TRBV20-1 | NA | TGCAGTGTTGGTGGGGAGGGCGGAATCTTCAATCAGCCCCAGCATTTT | CSVGGEGGIFNQPQHF
many | TRBJ2-1 | TRBV7-9 | NA | TGTGCCAGCAGCTTAATTTTTGAGCAGTTCTTC | CASSLIFEQFF
NA | TRBJ2-4 | TRBV24-1 | NA | TGTGCCACCAGTGAGGGCTCCGAGGGGGCCAAAAACATTCAGTACTTC | CATSEGSEGAKNIQYF
many | TRBJ2-7 | TRBV7-3 | NA | TGTGCCAGCAGCTTAACGTCAACAGGGACGCGGGAGCAGTACTTC | CASSLTSTGTREQYF
many | TRBJ2-2 | TRBV20-1 | NA | TGCAGTGCGCACCTACAGGGTAGGGCCGGGGAGCTGTTTTTT | CSAHLQGRAGELFF
NA | TRBJ2-6 | TRBV30 | TRBD1 | TGTGCCTGGAGCTGGACAGGAGCCTCTGGGGCCAACGTCCTGACTTTC | CAWSWTGASGANVLTF
NA | TRBJ2-5 | TRBV6-1 | NA | TGTGCCAGCCACGGTGATGGAGAGACCCAGTACTTC | CASHGDGETQYF
NA | TRBJ2-3 | TRBV7-3 | TRBD2 | TGTGCCAGCAGCTCGAACTCTGGACTAGCGGGAGCAGACACAGATACGCAGTATTTT | CASSSNSGLAGADTDTQYF
many | TRBJ2-7 | TRBV2 | TRBD1 | TGTGCCAGCAGTGAGGGAGACAGGGGTTTGGACGAGCAGTACTTC | CASSEGDRGLDEQYF
many | TRBJ2-4 | TRBV28 | NA | TGTGCCAGCAGTTTCCGACAGATCGACATTCAGTACTTC | CASSFRQIDIQYF
many | TRBJ2-6 | TRBV4-3 | NA | TGCGCCAGCAGCCAAGACTTGTTTTCTGGGGCCAACGTCCTGACTTTC | CASSQDLFSGANVLTF
few | TRBJ2-1 | TRBV9 | TRBD2 | TGTGCCAGCAGCGTAGGACTAGCGGGAAGGAGTGAGCAGTTCTTC | CASSVGLAGRSEQFF
many | TRBJ1-2 | TRBV5-8 | TRBD1 | TGTGCCAGCAGCTTGGTGGGACAGGGGTTTGGCTATGGCTACACCTTC | CASSLVGQGFGYGYTF
many | TRBJ1-3 | TRBV20-1 | NA | TGCAGTGCTAGAGATGGCGGGGGCGTCTCTGGAAACACCATATATTTT | CSARDGGGVSGNTIYF
many | TRBJ2-5 | TRBV7-2 | NA | TGTGCCAGCAGCCCATCAAGCGGGGAGACCCAGTACTTC | CASSPSSGETQYF
many | TRBJ2-7 | TRBV13 | TRBD1 | TGTGCCAGCAGCATGACAGGGGCCTCCTACGAGCAGTACTTC | CASSMTGASYEQYF
many | TRBJ2-1 | TRBV5-1 | NA | TGCGCCAGCAGCTTGGATTACAATGAGCAGTTCTTC | CASSLDYNEQFF
few | TRBJ1-1 | TRBV20-1 | NA | TGCAGGGTTCGGGGGGACTTGAACACTGAAGCTTTCTTT | CRVRGDLNTEAFF
many | TRBJ1-1 | TRBV19 | TRBD1 | TGTGCCAGTAAACAAGGACAGGAATTGAACACTGAAGCTTTCTTT | CASKQGQELNTEAFF
many | TRBJ2-1 | TRBV24-1 | TRBD1 | TGTGCCACCAGTGATTTCGGACAGGGAAATTCTGAGCAGTTCTTC | CATSDFGQGNSEQFF
many | TRBJ2-1 | TRBV28 | NA | TGTGCCAGCAGGCCGCCCGATGGGGCCGATTCTTACAATGAGCAGTTCTTC | CASRPPDGADSYNEQFF
few | TRBJ2-5 | TRBV5-1 | NA | TGCGCCAGCAGCGGAGGGTCGGCGGAGACCCAGTACTTC | CASSGGSAETQYF
NA | TRBJ1-6 | TRBV25-1 | NA | TGTGCCAGCAGTGATTCCAGGAATAATTCACCCCTCCACTTT | CASSDSRNNSPLHF
many | TRBJ2-3 | TRBV20-1 | NA | TGCAGTGCTAGGCCGTGGACCACAGATACGCAGTATTTT | CSARPWTTDTQYF
NA | TRBJ2-1 | TRBV10-3 | NA | TGTGCCATCAGCCGAACAGAGTCCTACAATGAGCAGTTCTTC | CAISRTESYNEQFF
many | TRBJ2-3 | TRBV5-1 | TRBD2 | TGCGCCAGCAGCCGCTGGGGACTAGCGGGAGATACGCAGTATTTT | CASSRWGLAGDTQYF
many | TRBJ2-1 | TRBV28 | TRBD2 | TGTGCCAGCAGGAAATCGCCGGGACTAGAATTTGAGCAGTTCTTC | CASRKSPGLEFEQFF
NA | TRBJ2-1 | TRBV4-3 | TRBD2 | TGCGCCAGCAGCCAAGATCGTGGACTAGCGGTGGAGCAGTTCTTC | CASSQDRGLAVEQFF
many | TRBJ2-7 | TRBV21-1 | NA | TGTGCCAGCAGCAAAAAGGCGGGACCACCGCTCTACGAGCAGTACTTC | CASSKKAGPPLYEQYF
many | TRBJ2-1 | TRBV11-1 | NA | TGTGCCAGCAGCTTAGGGTCTCGGGTTGACAATGAGCAGTTCTTC | CASSLGSRVDNEQFF
many | TRBJ1-1 | TRBV28 | NA | TGTGCCAGCAGCAACCCCCGGACGGGAAACACTGAAGCTTTCTTT | CASSNPRTGNTEAFF
many | TRBJ2-1 | TRBV12-3/TRBV12-4 | NA | TGTGCCAGCAGTTTAGCTTTGCGGGTTTATGAGCAGTTCTTC | CASSLALRVYEQFF
many | TRBJ2-2 | TRBV9 | NA | TGTGCCAGCAGCGTAGTTGAGGGGCGTTCCGGCGGGGAGCTGTTTTTT | CASSVVEGRSGGELFF
many | TRBJ1-2 | TRBV27 | NA | TGTGCCAGCAGTTTTAGGGGAGATGGCTACACCTTC | CASSFRGDGYTF
many | TRBJ1-2 | TRBV12-3/TRBV12-4 | NA | TGTGCCAGCAGTTCACTTGAAGGGCGGTTCGGCTACACCTTC | CASSSLEGRFGYTF
many | TRBJ2-2 | TRBV19 | TRBD1 | TGTGCCAGTCACAGGGGGACCAACACCGGGGAGCTGTTTTTT | CASHRGTNTGELFF
many | TRBJ2-3 | TRBV9 | TRBD2 | TGTGCCAGCAGCGTAGGTCCAGCGGGAGGATCAGATACGCAGTATTTT | CASSVGPAGGSDTQYF
many | TRBJ2-3 | TRBV18 | NA | TGTGCCAGCTCACCACCGGGCCTCTCAGAAGATACGCAGTATTTT | CASSPPGLSEDTQYF
once | TRBJ2-1 | TRBV7-6 | TRBD2 | TGTGCCAGCAGAGATTTTCATAGCGGGAGCGCCTACAATGAGCAGTTCTTC | CASRDFHSGSAYNEQFF
many | TRBJ2-2 | TRBV19 | NA | TGTGCCAGTAGTCGACTCGATAACACCGGGGAGCTGTTTTTT | CASSRLDNTGELFF
few | TRBJ1-5 | TRBV27 | TRBD1 | TGTGCCAGCAGTTTATACGGGACAGGGGTCAATCAGCCCCAGCATTTT | CASSLYGTGVNQPQHF
many | TRBJ2-5 | TRBV29-1 | NA | TGCAGCGTTGCGGCTACGTTGGAGACCCAGTACTTC | CSVAATLETQYF
many | TRBJ1-1 | TRBV4-3 | NA | TGCGCCAGCAGCCAAGGTAGATCAGGCCGGGGCACTGAAGCTTTCTTT | CASSQGRSGRGTEAFF
many | TRBJ2-1 | TRBV20-1 | NA | TGCAGTGCTAGAGATAGAGCGAACTCCTACAATGAGCAGTTCTTC | CSARDRANSYNEQFF